A single sample gave rise to the 24 T cell receptor beta chains below, sequenced in a study of blood T cell repertoires in COVID-19. The assay was immunoSEQ multiplex PCR, and TCRdb's table has in-frame clones only and misses some. The table has 70,000 to 95,000 clones, 86% seen once; the top ten hold roughly 27%. The sample comprised peripheral blood. These receptors originate from a human donor in a cohort sampled during active COVID-19.

The J gene is TRBJ1-6, the V gene TRBV9; possibly TRBD1 for D (6 bases). V was shortened by 0 bases and J by 10 bases, with 8 bases between the two germline ends. The V gene's germline CDR1 is SGDLS and CDR2 YYNGEE. The CDR3 consists of 13 residues. The CDR3 here is CASSVGGGSPLHF. CDR3 DNA sequence: TGTGCCAGCAGCGTAGGTGGGGGCTCACCCCTCCACTTT.

V is TRBV7-2 and J is TRBJ2-3; 9 bases align to TRBD1. The germline gives CDR1 SGHTA, CDR2 FQGNSA. After removal of 2 bases from V and 2 bases from J, the junction contained 2 bases not matched to a gene. This CDR3 comprises 15 residues. The CDR3 sequence: CASSLRDRATDTQYF. The DNA for the CDR3 is TGTGCCAGCAGCTTAAGGGACAGGGCCACAGATACGCAGTATTTT. The full variable domain, completed using reference TRBV7-2 and TRBJ2-3, is GAGVSQSPSNKVTEKGKDVELRCDPISGHTALYWYRQSLGQGLEFLIYFQGNSAPDKSGLPSDRFSAERTGGSVSTLTIQRTQQEDSAVYLCASSLRDRATDTQYFGPGTRLTVL.

The J gene is TRBJ2-3, the V gene TRBV5-5; D remains ambiguous. Trimming pared 0 bases from V and 5 bases from J, leaving 4 bases between. The CDR3 spans 12 residues. Germline-derived CDR1 and CDR2 are SGHKS and YYEKEE (reference sequence). Here the CDR3 reads CASSLAGDTQYF. In DNA form, the CDR3 reads TGTGCCAGCAGCTTGGCAGGAGATACGCAGTATTTT.

Here the CDR3 DNA reads TGTGCCAGCAGCTCCAAGACTAGCGGGGCGACAGATACGCAGTATTTT. Translated, it gives CASSSKTSGATDTQYF. The rearrangement links TRBV5-4 to TRBJ2-3; 11 nucleotides agree with TRBD2. Germline V gene sequence: CDR1 SGHNT, CDR2 YYREEE (reference sequence). J lost 3 bases, V lost 3 bases, and 6 bases had no gene match. The CDR3 is 16 residues long.

CDR3 sequence: CASSQEGGSGSYNEQFF. The CDR3 coding sequence is TGTGCCAGCAGCCAAGAAGGAGGGTCAGGCTCCTACAATGAGCAGTTCTTC. V is TRBV3-1 (or the pseudogene TRBV3-2) and J is TRBJ2-1; D possibly corresponds to TRBD2 (6 bases). Trimming removed 0 bases from V and 0 bases from J, with 12 bases in between. Per germline, CDR1 LGHDT and CDR2 YNNKEL (reference sequence). There are 17 residues in the CDR3.

The chain carries TRBV6-5 and TRBJ1-1, with 7 bases matching TRBD1. The CDR3 covers 15 residues. The V gene's germline CDR1 is MNHEY and CDR2 SVGAGI. The V and J ends lost 5 bases and 0 bases, in that order; junction bases with no gene match: 6. This CDR3 reads CASSTGVGMNTEAFF. Here the CDR3 DNA reads TGTGCCAGCAGTACAGGGGTAGGCATGAACACTGAAGCTTTCTTT.

This clone was recorded only once. The chain couples TRBV28 to TRBJ1-1; possibly TRBD1 for D (6 bases). The CDR3 extends over 15 amino acids. V was clipped by 5 bases and J by 0 bases, with 13 bases between them. Germline CDR1 is MDHEN and CDR2 is SYDVKM. In DNA, the CDR3 is TGTGCCAGCAGTACCCAGACAGGATTGAACACTGAAGCTTTCTTT. Protein sequence: CASSTQTGLNTEAFF.

The V call is TRBV20-1, the J call TRBJ2-1; no reliable D call. The V end was cut by 2 bases, the J end by 10 bases, with 9 bases between. Germline V gene lookup returns CDR1 DFQATT and CDR2 SNEGSKA (reference sequence). The CDR3 has 11 amino acids. CDR3 nucleotide sequence: TGCAGTGCTAGAAGAGCAAAGGAGCAGTTCTTC. It yields the protein CSARRAKEQFF.

The chain has TRBV2 and TRBJ2-1; 9 bases are shared with TRBD2. This CDR3 contains 15 residues. J gave up 9 bases and V 4 bases, and 10 bases lay outside the gene matches. Germline CDR1 is SNHLY and CDR2 is FYNNEI. DNA of the CDR3: TGTGCCAGCAGTGTGGACGGCGGGGGGGTTGGTGAGCAGTTCTTC. It specifies CASSVDGGGVGEQFF.

This clone was seen a single time. The chain links TRBV10-2 to TRBJ2-7; 9 nucleotides line up with TRBD1. The length of the CDR3 is 13 residues. The germline V gene has CDR1 WSHSY and CDR2 SAAADI. The V segment lost 10 bases and the J segment 6 bases; nucleotides outside the gene matches: 10. CDR3 region: CATCLGQGSEQYF. CDR3 sequence (DNA): TGCGCCACTTGCCTGGGACAGGGAAGCGAGCAGTACTTC.

Only one count was recorded for this clone. The chain couples TRBV19 to TRBJ1-5; D not resolved. The length of the CDR3 is 14 residues. Trimming took 1 base from V and 3 from J, leaving 7 bases between them. Germline V gene sequence: CDR1 LNHDA, CDR2 SQIVND (reference sequence). CDR3 protein: CASSIAQSNQPQHF. As DNA, the CDR3 is TGTGCCAGTAGTATAGCCCAGTCCAATCAGCCCCAGCATTTT. Drawing the rest from reference TRBV19 and TRBJ1-5, the complete variable domain is DGGITQSPKYLFRKEGQNVTLSCEQNLNHDAMYWYRQDPGQGLRLIYYSQIVNDFQKGDIAEGYSVSREKKESFPLTVTSAQKNPTAFYLCASSIAQSNQPQHFGDGTRLSIL.

This chain links TRBV7-2 with TRBJ2-1, with D possibly being TRBD2 (6 bases). The CDR3 is made up of 15 amino acids. From germline, CDR1 is SGHTA and CDR2 FQGNSA. The V gene lost 1 base and the J gene lost 9 bases, with 16 bases spanning the gap. CDR3 sequence reads: CASSLEQRAWGEQFF. For the CDR3, the DNA is TGTGCCAGCAGCTTAGAACAGCGGGCGTGGGGTGAGCAGTTCTTC.

In this sample, this clone turned up once. This rearrangement joins TRBV4-2 to TRBJ2-3, with 7 bases lining up with TRBD2. V was clipped by 4 bases and J by 1 base; unmatched bases: 2. CDR1 is LGHNA, CDR2 YNFKEQ, per germline. The length of the CDR3 is 14 residues. CDR3: CASSRGGGTDTQYF. DNA of the CDR3: TGTGCCAGCAGCCGGGGAGGGGGCACAGATACGCAGTATTTT.

V usage is TRBV6-5 and J usage is TRBJ1-6; D gene uncertain. Germline assignment: CDR1 MNHEY and CDR2 SVGAGI. The CDR3 runs 14 residues. V lost 4 bases, J lost 4 bases, and 8 bases lay in between. The CDR3 coding sequence is TGTGCCAGCAGTTCTGGGGAGTATAATTCACCCCTCCACTTT. Translation gives CASSSGEYNSPLHF.

This chain connects TRBV27 to TRBJ1-5; TRBD1 might be the D (6 bases). The CDR3 has 14 amino acids. Germline V gives CDR1 MNHEY, CDR2 SMNVEV (reference sequence). The ends were cut back, 3 bases at V and 9 bases at J, with 15 bases in the middle. The CDR3 spells CASSFSQGVAPQHF. CDR3 coding DNA: TGTGCCAGCAGTTTTTCACAGGGAGTTGCGCCCCAGCATTTT.

This rearrangement joins TRBV5-3 to TRBJ2-5, with 11 positions matching TRBD2. TRBV5-3 is labeled an ORF, and its function is uncertain. The junction had 12 bases not matched to a gene; V was cut back by 8 bases and J by 3 bases. The CDR3 sequence is 16 residues long. CDR3 residues: CARTTAGLAVEETQYF. CDR3 bases: TGTGCCAGGACTACGGCGGGACTAGCGGTAGAAGAGACCCAGTACTTC.

The rearrangement links TRBV7-2 to TRBJ2-5, with 13 bases aligning to TRBD2. Per the germline V gene, CDR1 is SGHTA and CDR2 is FQGNSA. V dropped 3 bases and J dropped 4; count of bases not matched to a gene: 2. The CDR3 has 15 residues. The DNA for the CDR3 is TGTGCCAGCAGCTTCGGACTAGCGGGAGCAGAGACCCAGTACTTC. Its protein product is CASSFGLAGAETQYF.

The V and J genes are TRBV9 and TRBJ2-1, with D possibly being TRBD1 (6 bases). CDR3 length: 15 residues. The germline V gene encodes CDR1 SGDLS and CDR2 YYNGEE. With 4 bases removed from V and 5 bases from J, the gap between germline ends came to 16 bases. CDR3 DNA sequence: TGTGCCAGCAGCTCCCGACAGGCCTTAAACAATGAGCAGTTCTTC. Amino acids: CASSSRQALNNEQFF.

This chain joins TRBV5-6 and TRBJ2-1, with a weak D call TRBD2 (5 bases). V lost 2 bases to trimming and J lost 6 bases, with 12 bases between them. The CDR3 extends over 14 amino acids. The germline V gene has CDR1 SGHDT and CDR2 YYEEEE. The CDR3: CASSFMSSSNEQFF. Written as DNA, the CDR3 is TGTGCCAGCAGCTTTATGTCTAGCAGCAATGAGCAGTTCTTC.

The CDR3 region has the DNA TGTGCCAGCAGCGAGAACAGGGAAGGCACTGAAGCTTTCTTT. It specifies CASSENREGTEAFF. The chain recombines TRBV6-5 with TRBJ1-1, with D perhaps matching TRBD1 (6 bases). The CDR3 consists of 14 residues. Germline V CDR1 and CDR2: MNHEY, SVGAGI. Trimming removed 6 bases from V and 4 bases from J, with 15 bases in between.

The chain couples TRBV9 to TRBJ2-1, with D possibly TRBD2 on 5 matching bases. This CDR3 is built from 15 residues. Germline CDR1 is SGDLS and CDR2 is YYNGEE. V lost 1 base, J lost 3 bases, and 11 bases lay in between. In DNA, the CDR3 is TGTGCCAGCAGCGTATTGAGTAGCGACTACAATGAGCAGTTCTTC. This encodes CASSVLSSDYNEQFF.

The chain carries TRBV19 and TRBJ2-5; 11 bases fit TRBD2. The trim removed 6 bases at V and 5 bases at J, leaving 2 bases unmatched. The CDR3 contains 13 residues. The germline gives CDR1 LNHDA, CDR2 SQIVND (reference sequence). CDR3 sequence reads: CASRLAGGETQYF. The DNA of the CDR3 is TGTGCCAGTAGATTAGCGGGGGGGGAGACCCAGTACTTC. Complete variable domain (other parts from reference TRBV19 and TRBJ2-5): DGGITQSPKYLFRKEGQNVTLSCEQNLNHDAMYWYRQDPGQGLRLIYYSQIVNDFQKGDIAEGYSVSREKKESFPLTVTSAQKNPTAFYLCASRLAGGETQYFGPGTRLLVL.

This chain connects TRBV7-9 to TRBJ1-2; no definite D call. The CDR3 length is 13 residues. The V end was cut by 5 bases, the J end by 2 bases, with 9 bases between. Germline V gene sequence: CDR1 SEHNR, CDR2 FQNEAQ (reference sequence). The CDR3 loop reads CASSPGENYGYTF. CDR3 coding DNA: TGTGCCAGCAGCCCCGGGGAGAACTATGGCTACACCTTC.

The chain employs TRBV6-5 and TRBJ1-6; 7 nucleotides align to TRBD1. The CDR3 sequence is 15 residues long. The J segment lost 5 bases and the V segment lost 2 bases, leaving 3 bases of the junction unmatched. Germline loops: CDR1 MNHEY, CDR2 SVGAGI. CDR3: CASSYEQGNNSPLHF. The CDR3 DNA reads TGTGCCAGCAGTTACGAACAGGGGAATAATTCACCCCTCCACTTT.